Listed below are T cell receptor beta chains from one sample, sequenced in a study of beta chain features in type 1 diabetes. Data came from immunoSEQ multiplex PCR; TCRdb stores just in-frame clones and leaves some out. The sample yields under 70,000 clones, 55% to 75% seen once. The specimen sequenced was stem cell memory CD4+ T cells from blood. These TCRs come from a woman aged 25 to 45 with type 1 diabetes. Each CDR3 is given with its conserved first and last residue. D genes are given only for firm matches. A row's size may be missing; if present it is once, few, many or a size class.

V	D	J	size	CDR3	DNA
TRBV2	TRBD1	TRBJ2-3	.	CASSSGTGTDTQYF	TGTGCCAGCAGTTCCGGGACAGGGACAGATACGCAGTATTTT
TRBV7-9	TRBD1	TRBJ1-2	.	CASTPGDRDLYGYTF	TGTGCCAGCACCCCCGGGGACAGAGATCTCTATGGCTACACCTTC
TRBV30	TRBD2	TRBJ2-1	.	CAWSLGRASGRDEQFF	TGTGCCTGGAGTTTGGGGAGAGCTAGCGGGAGGGATGAGCAGTTCTTC
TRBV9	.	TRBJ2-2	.	CASSVRSGGSTGELFF	TGTGCCAGCAGCGTGCGCAGCGGAGGTAGCACCGGGGAGCTGTTTTTT
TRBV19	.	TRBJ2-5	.	CASSIRQDPQETQYF	TGTGCCAGTAGTATTCGACAGGACCCACAAGAGACCCAGTACTTC
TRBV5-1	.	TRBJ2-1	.	CASSPRGFEQFF	TGCGCCAGCAGCCCACGGGGATTTGAGCAGTTCTTC
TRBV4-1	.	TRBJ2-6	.	CASSQFQFSGANVLTF	TGCGCCAGCAGCCAGTTCCAGTTCTCTGGGGCCAACGTCCTGACTTTC
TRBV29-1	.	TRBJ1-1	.	CSVSAGTNTEAFF	TGCAGCGTTAGTGCAGGGACTAACACTGAAGCTTTCTTT
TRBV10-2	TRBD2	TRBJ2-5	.	CASSDPGGVETQYF	TGCGCCAGCAGTGATCCGGGAGGGGTGGAGACCCAGTACTTC
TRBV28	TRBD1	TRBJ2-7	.	CASSLGGQGYEQYF	TGTGCCAGCAGTTTAGGGGGACAGGGGTACGAGCAGTACTTC
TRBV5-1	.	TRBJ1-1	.	CASSVNPLNTEAFF	TGCGCCAGCAGCGTAAATCCTTTGAACACTGAAGCTTTCTTT
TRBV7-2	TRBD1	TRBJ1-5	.	CASSFLGPGQGNQPQHF	TGTGCCAGCAGCTTCCTAGGTCCGGGACAGGGGAATCAGCCCCAGCATTTT
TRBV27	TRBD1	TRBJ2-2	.	CASSKKTGVNTGELFF	TGTGCCAGCAGCAAGAAGACAGGGGTGAACACCGGGGAGCTGTTTTTT
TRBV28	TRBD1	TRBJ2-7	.	CASSPGTGVSEQYF	TGTGCCAGCAGTCCCGGGACAGGGGTAAGCGAGCAGTACTTC
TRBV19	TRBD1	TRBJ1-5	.	CASSTPPRTGWDQPQHF	TGTGCCAGTAGTACCCCCCCGAGGACAGGGTGGGATCAGCCCCAGCATTTT
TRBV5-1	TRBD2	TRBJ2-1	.	CASSALTSGSAEQFF	TGCGCCAGCAGCGCTCTGACTAGCGGGAGCGCGGAGCAGTTCTTC
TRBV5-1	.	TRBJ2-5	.	CASSVLTRKETQYF	TGCGCCAGCAGCGTCCTCACTAGAAAAGAGACCCAGTACTTC
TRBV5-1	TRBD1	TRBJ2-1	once	CASSLYRGMKVGNEQFF	TGCGCCAGCAGCTTGTACAGGGGTATGAAGGTGGGCAATGAGCAGTTCTTC
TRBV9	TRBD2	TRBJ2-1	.	CASSPRLAGYNEQFF	TGTGCCAGCAGCCCTCGACTAGCGGGCTACAATGAGCAGTTCTTC
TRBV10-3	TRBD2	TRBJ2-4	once	CAISESREYSGSPKNIQYF	TGTGCCATCAGTGAGTCGAGGGAGTATAGCGGGAGCCCCAAAAACATTCAGTACTTC
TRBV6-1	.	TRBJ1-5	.	CASSERVYQPQHF	TGTGCCAGCAGTGAACGGGTTTATCAGCCCCAGCATTTT
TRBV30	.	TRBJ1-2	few	CAWSQRYGSGLYGYTF	TGTGCCTGGAGCCAGAGGTATGGGTCAGGACTTTATGGCTACACCTTC